Shown below are 8 T cell receptor beta chains from a single sample sequenced in a study of vaccination and CD4 T cells after COVID-19. Their target antigens are unknown. Treatment of the sample: roughly 10-day PBMC culture with coronavirus spike peptide pools or control peptides (ViraFEST assay). At the Johns Hopkins FTIC core, DNA taken from cultured CD4+ T cells was sequenced by way of the Oncomine TCR Beta short-read assay. TCRdb reprocessed the PCR reads with MiXCR, giving one entry per CDR3 protein. The sample holds over 15,000 distinct CDR3 sequences, about two fifths seen once. The sample consisted of CD4+ T cells from blood, cultured in vitro, taken before SARS-CoV-2 vaccination. These receptors all stem from a human donor who had recovered from COVID-19.

CDR3 region: CSARRTGGVWDTGELFF. CDR3 DNA: TGCAGTGCTAGAAGGACAGGGGGCGTTTGGGACACCGGGGAGCTGTTTTTT. This chain uses TRBV20-1 with TRBJ2-2; 11 bases line up with TRBD1. The CDR3 is 17 amino acids. Germline V lookup: CDR1 DFQATT, CDR2 SNEGSKA (reference sequence). The trim removed 2 bases at V and 3 bases at J, leaving 8 bases unmatched.

The chain is built from TRBV20-1 and TRBJ2-1, with TRBD2 matching over 7 bases. CDR1 is DFQATT, CDR2 SNEGSKA, per germline (reference sequence). The V and J ends lost 3 bases and 5 bases, in that order; junction bases with no gene match: 10. The CDR3 runs 15 residues. The CDR3 coding sequence is TGCAGTGCTAGGCTTTCGGGAGGCACCGACAATGAGCAGTTCTTC. Its translation is CSARLSGGTDNEQFF.

The chain couples TRBV6-1 to TRBJ1-1; D is unresolved. CDR1 MNHNS and CDR2 SASEGT come from the germline V gene. The CDR3 has 13 amino acids. Trimming removed 5 bases from V and 2 bases from J, with 9 bases in between. The CDR3 sequence: CASSRTENTEAFF. The CDR3 nucleotides are TGTGCCAGCAGTCGTACAGAAAACACTGAAGCTTTCTTT.

The table lists this clonotype with a few counts. The V call is TRBV20-1, the J call TRBJ2-3, with D maybe TRBD2 (6 bases). Germline V gives CDR1 DFQATT, CDR2 SNEGSKA (reference sequence). The CDR3 length is 14 residues. The germline V and J ends were trimmed by 5 bases and 4 bases, with 16 bases remaining between them. CDR3 sequence (DNA): TGCAGTGCTGGGGGGTGGGGGTTTCCAGATACGCAGTATTTT. Encoded protein: CSAGGWGFPDTQYF.

The rearrangement links TRBV19 to TRBJ2-4, with 10 positions matching TRBD2. This CDR3 region has 15 residues. Germline CDR1 LNHDA, CDR2 SQIVND (reference sequence). J gave up 13 bases and V 8 bases, and 17 bases lay outside the gene matches. In DNA, the CDR3 is TGTGCCAGTCGAAGTCCAGCGGGGGGGCGTAGTTCCCAGTACTTC. It encodes CASRSPAGGRSSQYF.

For the CDR3, the DNA is TGCAGTATAGGACAGGATACTTACGAGCAGTACTTC. It encodes CSIGQDTYEQYF. The chain employs TRBV20-1 and TRBJ2-7, with 7 bases that match TRBD1. Germline-derived CDR1 and CDR2 are DFQATT and SNEGSKA (reference sequence). This CDR3 region has 12 residues. J lost 4 bases, V lost 8 bases, and 8 bases had no gene match.

The chain employs TRBV21-1 and TRBJ2-7; the D call of TRBD2 is as the table states it, not checked on the DNA. TRBV21-1 is annotated as a pseudogene. The CDR3 totals 14 residues. The CDR3 spells CASSGTSGRDEQYF. DNA of the CDR3: TGTGCCAGCAGCGGGACTAGCGGGAGGGACGAGCAGTACTTC.

This clonotype appeared a few times. V is TRBV12-5 and J is TRBJ1-6, with TRBD1 identical over 7 bases. Losses at the gene ends were 7 bases for V and 13 bases for J; bases not matched to a gene: 13. Germline CDR1 LGHNT, CDR2 FRNRAP. This CDR3 has 14 residues. The chain's CDR3 is CASAQGTEDPPLHF. CDR3 DNA sequence: TGTGCTAGTGCCCAGGGGACAGAGGATCCCCCCCTCCACTTT.